The 15 T cell receptor beta chains given below trace back to one sample, sequenced in a study of T cells in Graves' hyperthyroidism and ophthalmopathy. It was RNA transcripts that yielded the amplified TCR beta CDR3 regions. The HTBI primer set drove a first-round RT-PCR of the TCR CDR3. One entry per CDR3 protein, called by TCRdb with MiXCR from the multiplex PCR reads. The sample carries approximately 490,000 distinct CDR3 sequences, approximately 23% recorded once. Sequencing was done on a sample of blood. Receptors originate from a woman aged 70 to 79 with Graves' ophthalmopathy.

The chain recombines TRBV3-1 with TRBJ1-4, with D unresolved. The CDR3 loop spans 12 amino acids. Trimming took off 1 base at V and 7 bases at J, with 4 bases between the two ends. Germline V gene sequence: CDR1 LGHDT, CDR2 YNNKEL (reference sequence). CDR3 DNA: TGTGCCAGCAGCCAAGTTGTTGAAAAACTGTTTTTT. This gives the protein CASSQVVEKLFF.

This CDR3 reads CASSPPMRQQETQYF. The DNA of the CDR3 is TGTGCCAGCTCACCACCTATGAGACAGCAAGAGACCCAGTACTTC. The J gene is TRBJ2-5, the V gene TRBV18; TRBD1 might be the D (5 bases). The CDR3 runs to 15 residues. V lost 0 bases, J lost 2 bases, and 10 bases lay in between. CDR1 KGHSH and CDR2 LQKENI come from the germline V gene.

V gene TRBV6-2 or TRBV6-3 combines with J gene TRBJ2-1; D call uncertain. The germline V gene encodes CDR1 MNHEY and CDR2 SVGEGT. V lost 4 bases and J 0 bases, leaving 7 bases between the germline ends. The CDR3 sequence is 14 residues long. The CDR3 nucleotides are TGTGCCAGCAGTTCCCCGGGCTCCTACAATGAGCAGTTCTTC. The encoded protein is CASSSPGSYNEQFF.

Only a few counts were recorded for this clonotype. CDR3 region: CALAPGANTGELFF. The CDR3 bases are TGTGCTCTAGCGCCGGGCGCGAACACCGGGGAGCTGTTTTTT. The rearrangement uses TRBV10-3 and TRBJ2-2; TRBD2 is a possible D gene (6 bases). CDR1 is ENHRY, CDR2 SYGVKD, per germline. This CDR3 contains 14 residues.

The chain employs TRBV20-1 and TRBJ1-1, with D unclear. This CDR3 comprises 13 residues. V was trimmed by 3 bases and J by 1 base, leaving 9 bases between them. Germline CDR1 reads DFQATT; CDR2 reads SNEGSKA (reference sequence). CDR3 sequence reads: CSASQQTNTEAFF. CDR3 bases: TGCAGTGCTAGTCAACAGACGAACACTGAAGCTTTCTTT.

V is TRBV4-2 and J is TRBJ2-1, with TRBD2 matching 11 bases. The CDR3 contains 15 residues. CDR1 and CDR2 from the germline V gene are LGHNA and YNFKEQ. After removal of 4 bases from V and 6 bases from J, the junction contained 5 bases not matched to a gene. CDR3 sequence (DNA): TGTGCCAGCAGCCTGTACCTAGCGGGAGGCAATGAGCAGTTCTTC. Amino acid sequence: CASSLYLAGGNEQFF.

As concerns this clonotype: One junction end disagrees with the germline gene, perhaps due to a read error. V gene TRBV20-1 combines with J gene TRBJ2-1, with D perhaps TRBD2 (5 bases). The germline V gene encodes CDR1 DFQATT and CDR2 SNEGSKA (reference sequence). There are 15 residues in the CDR3. The CDR3 region is CSAPVRTGGYNERFF. In nucleotides, the CDR3 is TGCAGTGCTCCCGTACGAACCGGAGGCTACAATGAGCGGTTCTTC.

The chain has TRBV6-2 or TRBV6-3 and TRBJ2-5; D tentatively fits TRBD1 or TRBD2 (5 bases each). The V gene lost 6 bases and the J gene lost 5 bases, with 10 bases spanning the gap. CDR3 length: 12 residues. Germline V gene sequence: CDR1 MNHEY, CDR2 SVGEGT. As DNA, the CDR3 is TGTGCCAGCAGCGAGGGGATGGAGACCCAGTACTTC. It specifies CASSEGMETQYF.

This rearrangement joins TRBV4-1 to TRBJ2-5; TRBD2 matches 9 bases. Germline CDR1 and CDR2: MGHRA and YSYEKL. V lost 3 bases, J lost 5 bases, and 16 bases stayed unmatched. This CDR3 region has 18 residues. CDR3 nucleotides: TGCGCCAGCAGCCATGACAGTCGAGTAGCGGGAGTGGGGGAGACCCAGTACTTC. The encoded protein is CASSHDSRVAGVGETQYF.

This clonotype has a count of ten or more. The chain has TRBV7-2 and TRBJ1-5; tentative D call: TRBD1 (6 bases). Trimming removed 4 bases from V and 4 bases from J, with 8 bases in between. CDR1 SGHTA and CDR2 FQGNSA come from the germline V gene. The CDR3 covers 13 residues. This CDR3 reads CASSSQGNQPQHF. The CDR3 DNA reads TGTGCCAGCAGCTCTCAGGGGAATCAGCCCCAGCATTTT.

V gene TRBV20-1 combines with J gene TRBJ2-3, with D possibly being TRBD2 (5 bases). The CDR3 loop spans 12 amino acids. Germline V gives CDR1 DFQATT, CDR2 SNEGSKA (reference sequence). With 4 bases removed from V and 3 bases from J, the gap between germline ends came to 8 bases. The CDR3 nucleotides are TGCAGTGCTACCGGACTGACAGATACGCAGTATTTT. Its protein product is CSATGLTDTQYF.

This clonotype has ten or more counts. The rearrangement links TRBV28 to TRBJ2-1; 14 nucleotides agree with TRBD2. After removal of 6 bases from V and 6 bases from J, the junction contained 16 bases not matched to a gene. The CDR3 is 19 amino acids. Germline CDR1 MDHEN, CDR2 SYDVKM. The CDR3 protein is CASRGITGLAGGASNEQFF. The CDR3 DNA reads TGTGCCAGCAGGGGGATAACAGGACTAGCGGGAGGAGCCTCCAATGAGCAGTTCTTC.

The V and J genes are TRBV3-1 and TRBJ1-2; TRBD1 is a possible D gene (5 bases). Germline V gives CDR1 LGHDT, CDR2 YNNKEL (reference sequence). Deletions cut 4 bases from V and 0 bases from J, with 12 bases between. CDR3 length equals 15 residues. CDR3 region: CASSPTWTSNYGYTF. CDR3 coding DNA: TGTGCCAGCAGCCCAACCTGGACATCTAACTATGGCTACACCTTC.

This clonotype occurred once. This may be a read error: a much more frequent sequence differs by one nucleotide. CDR3 residues: CSVREGGGGNGYEQYF. The CDR3 DNA sequence: TGCAGCGTTCGTGAGGGCGGGGGGGGGAATGGCTACGAGCAGTACTTC. The chain couples TRBV29-1 to TRBJ2-7; 9 bases map to TRBD2. The CDR3 sequence is 16 residues long. V gave up 5 bases and J gave up 3 bases; unmatched junction bases: 14. The germline CDR1 and CDR2 sequences are SQVTM and ANQGSEA.

This chain connects TRBV11-2 to TRBJ2-5; D might be TRBD1 (6 bases). The germline CDR1 and CDR2 sequences are SGHAT and FQNNGV. The CDR3 consists of 13 residues. V was pared by 7 bases and J by 2 bases, with 11 bases between. As DNA, the CDR3 is TGTGCCAGCAATATTCAGGGGCAAGAGACCCAGTACTTC. Translating gives CASNIQGQETQYF.